Listed here are 22 T cell receptor beta chains from one sample, sequenced in a study of blood T cells in healthy people across ages. Primed by a sample-barcoded 5' primer and a J-beta primer mix, a second PCR proceeded for 7 to 11 cycles. TCRdb recomputed calls from the 5' RACE reads with MiXCR, one row per CDR3 protein. The sample records hundreds of thousands of distinct CDR3 sequences, around 52% being singletons. The sequenced material came from blood. All receptors come from a woman older than 75 in good health.

For this clonotype: A junction end diverges from the germline sequence, so it may reflect a read error. V and J are TRBV4-2 and TRBJ2-3, with D unclear. Germline CDR1 is LGHNA and CDR2 is YNFKEQ. The CDR3 covers 12 residues. This CDR3 is CASSQNTDTRYF. The CDR3 DNA reads TGTGCCAGCAGCCAGAACACAGATACGCGGTATTTT.

In its sample, this clonotype was seen many times. This chain uses TRBV20-1 with TRBJ2-5, with a possible D match to TRBD2 (6 bases). The V gene's germline CDR1 is DFQATT and CDR2 SNEGSKA (reference sequence). This CDR3 contains 15 residues. V lost 5 bases, J lost 5 bases, and 21 bases lay in between. CDR3 amino acids: CSAFSPAEGFETQYF. The CDR3 DNA reads as TGCAGTGCTTTCTCCCCTGCGGAGGGCTTTGAGACCCAGTACTTC.

J is TRBJ2-7 and V is TRBV29-1, with TRBD1 matching 8 bases. V lost 4 bases to trimming and J lost 3 bases; unmatched junction nucleotides: 5. The CDR3 covers 13 residues. Germline V gives CDR1 SQVTM, CDR2 ANQGSEA. As DNA, the CDR3 is TGCAGCGTTGGTTTCGGACAGGGCTACGAGCAGTACTTC. Its protein product is CSVGFGQGYEQYF.

The count of this clonotype is one. The chain employs TRBV7-2 and TRBJ2-7, with D possibly being TRBD1 (6 bases). CDR1 and CDR2 from the germline V gene are SGHTA and FQGNSA. Trimming removed 6 bases at V and 1 base at J, with 10 bases between. The CDR3 runs 13 residues. CDR3 nucleotides: TGTGCCAGCAGATCGGGACATTCCTACGAGCAGTACTTC. Translating gives CASRSGHSYEQYF.

This clonotype was counted at least ten times. The rearrangement joins TRBV7-9 to TRBJ2-1; no definite D call. Germline CDR1 is SEHNR and CDR2 is FQNEAQ (reference sequence). V was pared by 1 base and J by 3 bases, with 4 bases between. The CDR3 has 13 residues. CDR3 protein: CASSLESYNEQFF. The CDR3 region has the DNA TGTGCCAGCAGCTTAGAAAGCTACAATGAGCAGTTCTTC.

This clonotype was recorded many times. The J gene is TRBJ2-3, the V gene TRBV15; TRBD2 matches at 8 bases. V lost 8 bases, J lost 3 bases, and 25 bases stayed unmatched. CDR1 is LNHNV, CDR2 YYDKDF, per germline (reference sequence). The CDR3 spans 20 residues. CDR3 residues: CATAAASAGGIASSTDTQYF. The CDR3 nucleotides are TGTGCCACCGCCGCGGCTTCTGCGGGGGGCATAGCAAGTAGTACAGATACGCAGTATTTT.

The table lists this clonotype with a few counts. The CDR3 DNA sequence: TGCGCCAGCAGCTTACAGGGGGAAAACACCGGGGAGCTGTTTTTT. Translation gives CASSLQGENTGELFF. The chain couples TRBV5-1 to TRBJ2-2, with 8 bases identical to TRBD1. This CDR3 region has 15 residues. The V segment lost 2 bases and the J segment 2 bases; nucleotides outside the gene matches: 2. Germline assignment: CDR1 SGHRS and CDR2 YFSETQ. Full variable domain (remainder filled in from reference TRBV5-1 and TRBJ2-2): KAGVTQTPRYLIKTRGQQVTLSCSPISGHRSVSWYQQTPGQGLQFLFEYFSETQRNKGNFPGRFSGRQFSNSRSEMNVSTLELGDSALYLCASSLQGENTGELFFGEGSRLTVL.

This clonotype appeared a single time. This sequence joins TRBV7-2 and TRBJ2-7; D ambiguous. The better agreement between TRBJ2-5 and the DNA end casts doubt on the J call. The CDR3 is 13 amino acids. Germline V gene sequence: CDR1 SGHTA, CDR2 FQGNSA. CDR3 in amino acids: CASSATLEETQYF. CDR3 DNA: TGTGCCAGCAGCGCGACCCTGGAAGAGACCCAGTACTTC.

As for this clonotype: Compared with germline, one end of the junction differs, possibly owing to a read error. The chain combines TRBV14 with TRBJ2-7; no definite D call. Germline-derived CDR1 and CDR2 are SGHDN and FVKESK. The CDR3 spans 12 residues. The CDR3 is CASNQVWYEQYF. As DNA, the CDR3 is TGTGCCAGCAACCAAGTGTGGTACGAGCAGTACTTC.

CDR3 region: CASRFEREGTDTQYF. CDR3 DNA: TGTGCCAGCAGGTTCGAGCGGGAGGGCACAGATACGCAGTATTTT. This chain links TRBV2 with TRBJ2-3; TRBD2 agrees at 9 bases. The CDR3 totals 15 residues. CDR1 and CDR2 from the germline V gene are SNHLY and FYNNEI. The J segment lost 1 base and the V segment lost 6 bases, leaving 5 bases of the junction unmatched.

At least ten counts were recorded for this clonotype. The chain employs TRBV2 and TRBJ2-1, with TRBD2 as a possible D gene (5 bases). The V gene lost 2 bases and the J gene lost 14 bases, with 13 bases spanning the gap. This CDR3 comprises 12 residues. From germline, CDR1 is SNHLY and CDR2 FYNNEI. In DNA form, the CDR3 reads TGTGCCAGCAGTGAAACGGGCGTGGAGGAGTTCTTC. This gives the protein CASSETGVEEFF.

As to this clonotype: Possible read error: a much larger clone is one base away. The chain carries TRBV4-1 and TRBJ2-7; no firm D call. Germline-derived CDR1 and CDR2 are MGHRA and YSYEKL. The CDR3 is made up of 15 amino acids. Between the trimmed V and J ends, which lost 0 bases and 2 bases, there was a span of 11 bases. Here the CDR3 reads CASSQEVYPTYEQYF. In nucleotides, the CDR3 is TGCGCCAGCAGCCAAGAGGTATATCCAACCTACGAGCAGTACTTC.

In the case of this clonotype: A read error is possible here, since a much larger clone lies one base away. The V and J genes are TRBV5-1 and TRBJ2-1, with 7 bases aligning to TRBD2. The CDR3 sequence is 13 residues long. With V trimmed by 5 bases and J by 9 bases, 8 bases remained unmatched. Germline assignment: CDR1 SGHRS and CDR2 YFSETQ. The CDR3 DNA is TGCGCCAGCAGGCGGGAGATTGGCAGTGAGCAGTTCTTC. Its protein product is CASRREIGSEQFF. The full variable domain, its missing parts supplied by reference TRBV5-1 and TRBJ2-1, is KAGVTQTPRYLIKTRGQQVTLSCSPISGHRSVSWYQQTPGQGLQFLFEYFSETQRNKGNFPGRFSGRQFSNSRSEMNVSTLELGDSALYLCASRREIGSEQFFGPGTRLTVL.

This clonotype was observed at least ten times. The chain links TRBV12-3 or TRBV12-4 to TRBJ1-2; D call uncertain. V shed 6 bases and J shed 8 bases, with 19 bases lying between them. The CDR3 consists of 14 residues. CDR3: CASSPPAREWGYTF. The DNA of the CDR3 is TGTGCCAGCAGCCCTCCTGCCCGGGAGTGGGGCTACACCTTC.

A note on this clonotype: It may be a read error: a sequence one base away is much more abundant. The J gene is TRBJ2-1, the V gene TRBV5-1, with D possibly matching TRBD1 (5 bases). Germline loops: CDR1 SGHRS, CDR2 YFSETQ. The CDR3 runs to 14 residues. V dropped 2 bases and J dropped 13 bases, with 19 bases sitting between them. The CDR3, as DNA: TGCGCCAGCAGCTTCGACAGTACTCCGGAGACCCAGTTCTTC. Residues: CASSFDSTPETQFF.

As concerns this clonotype: Germline and junction disagree at one end, which may indicate a read error. This rearrangement joins TRBV29-1 to TRBJ1-5; D not resolved. The germline V gene has CDR1 SQVTM and CDR2 ANQGSEA. The CDR3 runs to 13 residues. The DNA for the CDR3 is TGCAGCGTTGAAGAGGAGAGCAGTCAGCCCCAGCATTTT. As protein: CSVEEESSQPQHF.

The chain has TRBV20-1 and TRBJ2-4; TRBD2 agrees at 11 bases. V gave up 6 bases and J gave up 1 base; unmatched junction bases: 11. CDR1 and CDR2 from the germline V gene are DFQATT and SNEGSKA (reference sequence). The CDR3 has 17 amino acids. Here the CDR3 reads CSAPLAGGQEAKNIQYF. The CDR3 coding sequence is TGCAGTGCCCCCCTAGCGGGGGGCCAGGAGGCCAAAAACATTCAGTACTTC.

J is TRBJ1-2 and V is TRBV4-1; TRBD1 agrees at 10 bases. Germline V CDR1 and CDR2: MGHRA, YSYEKL. This CDR3 is built from 15 residues. With 1 base clipped from V and 7 bases from J, the junction kept 6 bases outside the gene matches. The CDR3 loop is CASSQGGQGVGGYTF. The CDR3 nucleotides read TGCGCCAGCAGCCAAGGCGGACAGGGGGTTGGTGGCTACACCTTC.

This clonotype has a single count. Here the CDR3 reads CASTERASGGRRSSYEQYF. Written as DNA, the CDR3 is TGTGCCAGCACTGAAAGGGCTAGCGGGGGCCGAAGGAGCTCCTACGAGCAGTACTTC. The chain joins TRBV6-2 or TRBV6-3 to TRBJ2-7; 10 bases agree with TRBD2. The CDR3 has 19 amino acids. V lost 7 bases and J lost 0; bases outside the gene matches: 18. Germline V CDR1 and CDR2: MNHEY, SVGEGT.

This clonotype was observed a handful of times. The chain's CDR3 is CATNIGGTEAFF. Here the CDR3 DNA reads TGTGCCACCAATATCGGGGGCACTGAAGCTTTCTTT. V is TRBV10-3 and J is TRBJ1-1; possible D gene TRBD1, 5 bases. Germline V gene sequence: CDR1 ENHRY, CDR2 SYGVKD. The CDR3 spans 12 residues. V lost 10 bases to trimming and J lost 4 bases, with 13 bases between them.

The chain links TRBV20-1 to TRBJ2-4, with D maybe TRBD1 (6 bases). Matching the DNA end better, TRBJ2-5 makes the J call doubtful. The CDR3 runs to 14 residues. CDR1 and CDR2 from the germline V gene are DFQATT and SNEGSKA (reference sequence). CDR3 nucleotide sequence: TGCAGTGCTAGAGAAGGGACACCCCAAGAGACCCAGTACTTC. Protein sequence: CSAREGTPQETQYF.

On this clonotype itself: A much more abundant neighbour one base away suggests this may be a read error. This sequence joins TRBV28 and TRBJ1-2, with D possibly being TRBD1 (5 bases). Trimming took off 6 bases at V and 6 bases at J, with 23 bases between the two ends. The CDR3 extends over 16 amino acids. The germline CDR1 and CDR2 sequences are MDHEN and SYDVKM. CDR3 in amino acids: CASSLGRALASDGYTF. In DNA, the CDR3 is TGTGCCAGCAGCTTGGGACGGGCGCTGGCATCCGATGGCTACACCTTC.